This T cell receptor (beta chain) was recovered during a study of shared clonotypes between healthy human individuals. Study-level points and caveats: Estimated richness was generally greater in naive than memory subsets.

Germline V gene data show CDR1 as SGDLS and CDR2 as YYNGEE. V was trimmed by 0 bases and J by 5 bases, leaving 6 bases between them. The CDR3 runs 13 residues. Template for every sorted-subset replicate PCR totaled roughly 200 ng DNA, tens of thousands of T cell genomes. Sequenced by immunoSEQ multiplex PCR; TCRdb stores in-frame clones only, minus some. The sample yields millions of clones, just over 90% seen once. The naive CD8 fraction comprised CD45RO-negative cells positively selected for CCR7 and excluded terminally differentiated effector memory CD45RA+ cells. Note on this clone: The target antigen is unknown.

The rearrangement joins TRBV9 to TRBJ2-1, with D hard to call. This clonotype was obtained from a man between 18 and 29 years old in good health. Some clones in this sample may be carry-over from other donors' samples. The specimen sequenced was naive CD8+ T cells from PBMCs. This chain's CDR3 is CASSVGTHNEQFF. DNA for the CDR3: TGTGCCAGCAGCGTAGGAACCCACAATGAGCAGTTCTTC. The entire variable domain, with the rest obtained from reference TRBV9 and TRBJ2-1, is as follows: DSGVTQTPKHLITATGQRVTLRCSPRSGDLSVYWYQQSLDQGLQFLIQYYNGEERAKGNILERFSAQQFPDLHSELNLSSLELGDSALYFCASSVGTHNEQFFGPGTRLTVL.